This entry is about one T cell receptor (beta chain). No antigen is known for it. Germline V gene lookup returns CDR1 MGHRA and CDR2 YSYEKL. This CDR3 is 17 amino acids long. V was pared by 1 base and J by 0 bases, with 13 bases between. Collection occurred without any documented infections or immune events in donors. The data stem from a study of identifying expanded T cells in peripheral blood. Regarding the study as a whole: Differentially abundant clones: approximately 1.3 between replicates, around 16 at around 14 days, 18 to 20 at four. Clone count variance between roughly 2-week samples rose with total template count.

The table came from immunoSEQ multiplex PCR; TCRdb's copy has only in-frame clones and leaves some out. This sample yields more than 90,000 clones, of which approximately 90% are seen a single time; about a sixth belongs to the top ten. Sequences were obtained from blood. The chain has TRBV4-1 and TRBJ1-3; D not resolved. This clonotype was obtained from a person between 18 and 75 years old in good health. This chain's CDR3 is CASSQASPGFSGNTIYF. The CDR3 coding sequence is TGCGCCAGCAGCCAAGCGAGTCCCGGATTCTCTGGAAACACCATATATTTT.